The 18 T cell receptor beta chains below come from one sample, sequenced in a study of blood T cell repertoires in COVID-19. TCRdb's table, derived via immunoSEQ multiplex PCR, lists solely in-frame clones and lacks some. The sample lists 150,000 to 200,000 clones; just under 85% were seen once. Specimen: peripheral blood. The receptor source for this set is a man aged 60 to 69 with COVID-19, enrolled during active disease.

V and J are TRBV11-3 and TRBJ2-5, with 9 nucleotides matching TRBD1. J gave up 3 bases and V 5 bases, and 7 bases lay outside the gene matches. The CDR3 has 15 residues. Germline CDR1 SGHNT, CDR2 YENEEA. CDR3 sequence: CASSPYGQGKETQYF. DNA of the CDR3: TGTGCCAGCAGCCCGTACGGACAGGGGAAAGAGACCCAGTACTTC.

This clone was observed a handful of times. The chain couples TRBV9 to TRBJ2-7; unclear D gene. Germline-derived CDR1 and CDR2 are SGDLS and YYNGEE. Trimming took off 4 bases at V and 0 bases at J, with 11 bases between the two ends. The CDR3 sequence is 14 residues long. The CDR3 DNA sequence: TGTGCCAGCAGCCTAGACTTGAGCTCCTACGAGCAGTACTTC. This sequence encodes CASSLDLSSYEQYF.

The CDR3: CASSPQHDVYGYTF. In nucleotides, the CDR3 is TGTGCCAGCAGTCCTCAACATGATGTGTATGGCTACACCTTC. The J gene is TRBJ1-2, the V gene TRBV6-5; D ambiguous. The V end lost 5 bases, the J end lost 5 bases, and 15 bases lay between the germline ends. The CDR3 covers 14 residues. Germline V gene lookup returns CDR1 MNHEY and CDR2 SVGAGI.

V is TRBV10-3 and J is TRBJ1-1, with 8 positions matching TRBD1. From germline, CDR1 is ENHRY and CDR2 SYGVKD. Losses at the gene ends were 5 bases for V and 7 bases for J; bases not matched to a gene: 6. There are 13 residues in the CDR3. The chain's CDR3 is CAISLQGAGEAFF. CDR3 in DNA: TGTGCCATCAGTTTGCAGGGGGCGGGTGAAGCTTTCTTT.

The chain links TRBV2 to TRBJ1-5; 9 bases fit TRBD1. The germline V gene has CDR1 SNHLY and CDR2 FYNNEI. This CDR3 is 17 amino acids long. With 8 bases clipped from V and 0 bases from J, the junction kept 11 bases outside the gene matches. The chain's CDR3 is CASRRPGTGFSNQPQHF. In DNA, the CDR3 is TGTGCCAGCCGTCGTCCCGGGACAGGGTTTAGCAATCAGCCCCAGCATTTT.

The table lists this clone with a few counts. The chain joins TRBV11-2 to TRBJ2-7; 7 bases agree with TRBD1. V lost 5 bases to trimming and J lost 5 bases; unmatched junction nucleotides: 6. CDR1 is SGHAT and CDR2 is FQNNGV in the germline V gene. The CDR3 spans 13 residues. CDR3 amino acids: CASSLGQLNEQYF. CDR3 nucleotide sequence: TGTGCCAGCAGCCTGGGACAGCTTAACGAGCAGTACTTC.

This clone has a single count. The rearrangement joins TRBV28 to TRBJ1-6; D gene ambiguous. The CDR3 length is 12 residues. Germline lookup yields CDR1 MDHEN and CDR2 SYDVKM. V shed 6 bases and J shed 10 bases, with 10 bases lying between them. CDR3 loop: CASSTRRSPLHF. The DNA for the CDR3 is TGTGCCAGCAGCACCAGGCGCTCACCCCTCCACTTT.

The genes are TRBV29-1 and TRBJ2-7; D possibly corresponds to TRBD2 (7 bases). This CDR3 comprises 13 residues. The ends were cut back, 5 bases at V and 7 bases at J, with 18 bases in the middle. Germline CDR1 SQVTM, CDR2 ANQGSEA. CDR3 sequence reads: CSVRYGGAKEQYF. CDR3 bases: TGCAGCGTTCGATATGGGGGGGCCAAGGAGCAGTACTTC.

This clone showed up just once. The chain joins TRBV2 to TRBJ2-5; D perhaps matches TRBD2 (6 bases). CDR3 length: 15 residues. The germline V and J ends were trimmed by 8 bases and 1 base, with 17 bases remaining between them. The V gene's germline CDR1 is SNHLY and CDR2 FYNNEI. The CDR3 DNA sequence: TGTGCCAGCCTCTTCCAAGGAGGGGCCCAAGAGACCCAGTACTTC. This gives the protein CASLFQGGAQETQYF.

This clone was counted a few times. The chain couples TRBV6-5 to TRBJ1-1, with 7 bases matching TRBD1. The CDR3 is 15 residues long. V trimming: 4 bases; J trimming: 1 base; junction bases outside the gene matches: 6. Germline V gene sequence: CDR1 MNHEY, CDR2 SVGAGI. The CDR3 sequence: CASSSAGTANTEAFF. In nucleotides, the CDR3 is TGTGCCAGCAGTTCCGCCGGGACAGCGAACACTGAAGCTTTCTTT.

The chain is built from TRBV12-3 or TRBV12-4 and TRBJ1-1; unclear D gene. The V and J ends lost 6 bases and 7 bases respectively, with 9 bases between them. This CDR3 contains 11 residues. Here the CDR3 reads CASRSEHEAFF. In DNA form, the CDR3 reads TGTGCCAGCAGATCGGAGCATGAAGCTTTCTTT.

The chain combines TRBV18 with TRBJ1-6, with D tentatively TRBD1 (5 bases). Deletions cut 3 bases from V and 9 bases from J, with 12 bases between. Germline CDR1 KGHSH, CDR2 LQKENI. This CDR3 region has 14 residues. In nucleotides, the CDR3 is TGTGCCAGCTCACCGCAGGGAGGTAGTTCACCCCTCCACTTT. Amino acids: CASSPQGGSSPLHF. The full variable domain, rest sourced from reference TRBV18 and TRBJ1-6, is NAGVMQNPRHLVRRRGQEARLRCSPMKGHSHVYWYRQLPEEGLKFMVYLQKENIIDESGMPKERFSAEFPKEGPSILRIQQVVRGDSAAYFCASSPQGGSSPLHFGNGTRLTVT.

This clone was counted only a few times. The chain joins TRBV27 to TRBJ1-1, with D perhaps matching TRBD1 (5 bases). The germline V gene has CDR1 MNHEY and CDR2 SMNVEV (reference sequence). This CDR3 comprises 13 residues. With 5 bases removed from V and 5 bases from J, the gap between germline ends came to 12 bases. The CDR3 DNA reads as TGTGCCAGCAGTCTGACAGCGTTGACTGAAGCTTTCTTT. Amino acids: CASSLTALTEAFF.

This chain connects TRBV2 to TRBJ2-1; TRBD2 agrees at 9 bases. V trimming: 5 bases; J trimming: 3 bases; junction bases outside the gene matches: 8. CDR1 and CDR2 (germline): SNHLY, FYNNEI. This CDR3 is built from 16 residues. The CDR3 DNA follows: TGTGCCAGCAGTATCCTAGCTAGCGGGAACTACAATGAGCAGTTCTTC. This translates into CASSILASGNYNEQFF.

The CDR3 nucleotides are TGTGCCAGCAGCCACACAGGGCTCTACACAGATACGCAGTATTTT. Its translation is CASSHTGLYTDTQYF. The chain uses TRBV5-6 and TRBJ2-3; perhaps TRBD1 as D (6 bases). The ends were cut back, 4 bases at V and 2 bases at J, with 14 bases in the middle. The CDR3 has 15 residues. The germline CDR1 and CDR2 sequences are SGHDT and YYEEEE.

This clone was seen more than once but under ten times. In DNA, the CDR3 is TGTGCCAGCAGCTTACCGGGACAGGGGAGGTGGAATGAGCAGTTCTTC. Its protein product is CASSLPGQGRWNEQFF. V and J are TRBV11-2 and TRBJ2-1; 10 bases are shared with TRBD1. The ends lost 2 bases at V and 7 bases at J; junction bases unmatched: 8. Germline CDR1 and CDR2: SGHAT and FQNNGV. This CDR3 has 16 residues.

V and J are TRBV12-5 and TRBJ1-2; the match to TRBD1 covers 7 bases. Germline loops: CDR1 LGHNT, CDR2 FRNRAP. V was pared by 6 bases and J by 5 bases, with 12 bases of the junction left unmatched. This CDR3 is built from 15 residues. CDR3 protein: CASGPGQRLEYGYTF. The CDR3 nucleotides read TGTGCTAGTGGACCGGGACAGCGTCTTGAATATGGCTACACCTTC.

Turning to this clone: The junction departs from the called germline gene at one end, perhaps through a read error. The V call is TRBV23-1, the J call TRBJ1-2; D unresolved. TRBV23-1 is known as an ORF, though its function is uncertain. This CDR3 has 10 amino acids. This CDR3 is CASTREVGSF. The CDR3 bases are TGCGCCAGCACACGGGAGGTGGGGTCCTTC.